This T cell receptor beta chain was obtained from a study of T cell responses to AZD1222 COVID-19 vaccine (dated by TCRdb to the early 2020s). General notes on the study: AZD1222 recipients whose second dose came at about 4 weeks and those whose second dose came at about 12 weeks were combined into one group, since spike-specific TCR depth and breadth did not differ between the two schedules. A total of 230 to 250 trial participants underwent TCR sequencing, of whom 200 to 220 received two doses of AZD1222 and about 26 received two doses of the MenACWY control vaccine. Trial participants were enrolled into age subgroups of 18-55, 56-69 and 70-plus years, which contained about 150, 27 and 61 TCR-sequenced participants, respectively. The study at large found these results: After two AZD1222 doses, spike-specific TCR breadth and depth were significantly higher than at day 0 and than in MenACWY recipients. Because no day 14 peak-response samples were available, repertoires were characterized only after the peak T cell response. In the small 56-69-year group, the increase in depth fell short of significance, most likely because of low power. Participants were mostly white British and included more females than males, and it was suggested by the authors that clonal diversity may have been underestimated. The vaccine-associated CD4 TCRs covered the entire spike protein, and the dominant responses fell in regions 160-218 and 743-854. Conclusions about previously exposed vaccinees are limited, since just six AZD1222 recipients were seropositive for SARS-CoV-2 at baseline. Nearly half of unique spike-specific TCRs reportedly recognized epitopes outside regions mutated in the B.1.351 and B.1.1.7 variants.

A note on this clone: The antigen it recognizes is unknown. Per-base quality was not reported, and no clone a single base away is much larger than it.

The CDR3 regions of human TCRbeta chains were analyzed by immunosequencing. The study's own analysis went as follows. TCRs in the repertoires were compared against a reference library of SARS-CoV-2-specific TCRs that had been generated with the MIRA antigen-specificity platform. Breadth was defined as the fraction of unique TCRs that were SARS-CoV-2-associated, and depth was defined as the fraction of total T cells that were SARS-CoV-2-associated. Using the MIRA data, every spike-specific TCR was mapped to the spike region that the TCR reacted to and assigned to either a CD4 or a CD8 class. Log10-transformed breadth and depth values were compared by one-way ANOVA with Sidak's multiple comparisons tests. TCRdb stores this immuneACCESS table with in-frame sequences only. Part of the clones is absent; in the studies checked, under half of the shortfall reflects unresolved V genes, and no reason is known for the rest. For V, J and clone size, that table is used; D and trimming come from the DNA. For this sample the table gives some 100,000 clones, of which 85% to 90% were detected only once. Together, the top ten hold 16% of the sample.

This specimen's time point label, interpreted: baseline before first vaccination. The vaccinee samples were drawn from two UK trials, COV001 and COV002, one of which was a single-blind randomized controlled phase 2/3 trial testing AZD1222 (ChAdOx1 nCoV-19) in healthy adults. Trial participant PBMC samples were collected at day 0 and day 28 after the second dose for TCRbeta chain sequencing. The trim is 3 bases for V and 7 bases for J, with a gap of 6 bases between the germline ends. For CDR1 and CDR2, the germline V gene lists SNHLY and FYNNEI. The CDR3, from cysteine to phenylalanine, totals 11 residues. CDR3 DNA only is kept here, 33 bases in frame from base 1.

Sequences were derived from peripheral blood, sampled on day 0 of AZD1222 vaccination. This sequence was found in an adult in good health. The V gene is TRBV2 and the J gene is TRBJ1-1, with a tentative D gene TRBD1 over 6 matching bases. The nucleotide sequence reads as follows: TGTGCCAGCAGTGACAGGGGTGAAGCTTTCTTT. Its translation is CASSDRGEAFF.